This section outlines one T cell receptor (beta chain) sequence together with its context. The sample has other DNA sequences that encode this CDR3 too. Only in-frame clones appear in the TCRdb table, and some are missing; sequencing was by immunoSEQ multiplex PCR. There are tens of thousands of clones in the sample; more than 85% occur only once, and about 0.4% lies in the top ten. This specimen comes from a study of technical replicates of blood from a few donors. This CDR3 comprises 13 residues. V lost 2 bases and J 7 bases, leaving 9 bases between the germline ends. The germline V gene encodes CDR1 MNHEY and CDR2 SMNVEV (reference sequence).

The sample was T cells isolated from PBMCs. This sequence originates from a human donor in good health. Some clones in this sample may be carry-over from other donors' samples. The rearrangement joins TRBV27 to TRBJ2-1; D is possibly TRBD2 (6 bases). The DNA of the CDR3 is TGTGCCAGCAGTTTAGACCGGGGGAATGAGCAGTTCTTC. Translation gives CASSLDRGNEQFF.